Sequencing of this TCR beta chain was carried out in a study of Graves' ophthalmopathy and Graves' hyperthyroidism. Study-wide findings and caveats: Detection in blood was also observed for most expanded thyroid clonotypes above 0.001 frequency. The model predicted progression of ophthalmopathy with a sensitivity of about 68%, and its specificity was about 76%.

For this clonotype: What it binds is unknown.

The PBMCs had their origin in less than 13 ml of fresh peripheral blood. This CDR3 has 16 amino acids. The germline CDR1 and CDR2 sequences are MGHDK and SYGVNS. The V gene lost 4 bases and the J gene lost 2 bases, with 17 bases spanning the gap. For repertoire sequencing, the TCR beta CDR3 regions were amplified from RNA transcripts. Second-round multiplex PCR came after first-round RT-PCR with HTBI primers. One entry per CDR3 protein, called by TCRdb with MiXCR from the multiplex PCR reads. The sample has about 740,000 distinct CDR3 sequences; 40% are singletons. The clonotype was recovered from an adult man with Graves' ophthalmopathy. The sequenced sample was peripheral blood. The chain uses TRBV25-1 and TRBJ2-5; possible D gene TRBD2, 5 bases. As DNA, the CDR3 is TGTGCCAGCAGTGCTTTGACTAACGGGCCACAAGAGACCCAGTACTTC. Its protein is CASSALTNGPQETQYF.